This T cell receptor beta chain was obtained from a study of blood T cell repertoires in COVID-19. This study enrolled people aged 18 to 89 from about two dozen US geographic areas. Each participant's cohort was designated according to participant-reported clinical history. Per the original data handling: Reference gene primer amplification gave nucleated cell count estimates. The method was immunoSEQ multiplex PCR; TCRdb's version includes in-frame clones alone and lacks a portion of them. V, J and clone size are taken as reported in that table, and D and trimming were inferred from the DNA itself. The sample carries hundreds of thousands of clones, roughly 90% recorded once. There are 13 residues in the CDR3. Germline-derived CDR1 and CDR2 are KGHSH and LQKENI. Concerning this clone: Its ends do not fully match the called genes, so a read error is possible.

V gene TRBV18 combines with J gene TRBJ2-7; D might be TRBD1 (5 bases). Sequenced material: PBMCs or T cells enriched from blood (not recorded which). This receptor was identified in a woman between 25 and 40 years old with acute COVID-19. CDR3 DNA: TGTGCCAGCTTACCAGGGCAGAGTTACGAGCAGTACTTC. Translation gives CASLPGQSYEQYF. Using reference TRBV18 and TRBJ2-7 for the parts outside the CDR3, the full variable domain is NAGVMQNPRHLVRRRGQEARLRCSPMKGHSHVYWYRQLPEEGLKFMVYLQKENIIDESGMPKERFSAEFPKEGPSILRIQQVVRGDSAAYFCASLPGQSYEQYFGPGTRLTVT.